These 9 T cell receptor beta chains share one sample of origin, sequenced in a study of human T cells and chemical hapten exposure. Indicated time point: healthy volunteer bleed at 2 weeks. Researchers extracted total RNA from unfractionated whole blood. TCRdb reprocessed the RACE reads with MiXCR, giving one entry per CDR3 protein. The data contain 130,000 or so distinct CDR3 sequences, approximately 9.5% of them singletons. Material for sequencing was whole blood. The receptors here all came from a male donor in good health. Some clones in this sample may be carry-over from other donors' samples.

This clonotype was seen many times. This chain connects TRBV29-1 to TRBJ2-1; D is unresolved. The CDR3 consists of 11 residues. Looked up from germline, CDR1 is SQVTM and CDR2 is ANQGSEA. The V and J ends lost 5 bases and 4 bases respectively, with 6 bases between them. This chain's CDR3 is CSVFTYNEQFF. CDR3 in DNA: TGCAGCGTTTTCACGTACAATGAGCAGTTCTTC.

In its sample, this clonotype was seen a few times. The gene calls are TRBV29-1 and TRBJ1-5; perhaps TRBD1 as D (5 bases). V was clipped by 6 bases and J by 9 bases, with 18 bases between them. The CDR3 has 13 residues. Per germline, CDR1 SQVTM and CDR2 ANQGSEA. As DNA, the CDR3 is TGCAGCGTAGAGGACAAGCCCCTGGGGCCCCAGCATTTT. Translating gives CSVEDKPLGPQHF.

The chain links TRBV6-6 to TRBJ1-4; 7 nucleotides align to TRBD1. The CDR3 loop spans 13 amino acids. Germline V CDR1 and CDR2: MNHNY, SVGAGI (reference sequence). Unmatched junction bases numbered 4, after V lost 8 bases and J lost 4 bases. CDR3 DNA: TGTGCCAGCGGGGGACAGCGTAATGAAAAACTGTTTTTT. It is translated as CASGGQRNEKLFF.

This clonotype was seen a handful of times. CDR3: CASSPVVGGGYGYTF. CDR3 in DNA: TGTGCCAGCAGTCCGGTCGTGGGGGGAGGCTATGGCTACACCTTC. The rearrangement links TRBV12-3 or TRBV12-4 to TRBJ1-2, with D maybe TRBD1 (5 bases). Deletions cut 5 bases from V and 4 bases from J, with 17 bases between. This CDR3 is built from 15 residues.

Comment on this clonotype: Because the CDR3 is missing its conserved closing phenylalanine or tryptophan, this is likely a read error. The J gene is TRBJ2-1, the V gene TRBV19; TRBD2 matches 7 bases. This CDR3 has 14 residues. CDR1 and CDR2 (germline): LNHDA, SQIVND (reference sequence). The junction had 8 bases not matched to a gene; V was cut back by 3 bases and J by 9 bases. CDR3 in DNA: TGTGCCAGTAGTATGGGGGGGACGACTAGTGAGCAGTTCCTC. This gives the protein CASSMGGTTSEQFL.

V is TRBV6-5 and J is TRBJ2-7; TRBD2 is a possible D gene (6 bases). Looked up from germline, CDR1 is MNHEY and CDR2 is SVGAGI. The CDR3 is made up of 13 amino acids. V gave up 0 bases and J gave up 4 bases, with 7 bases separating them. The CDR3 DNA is TGTGCCAGCAGTTACTCAGGGAGGTACGAGCAGTACTTC. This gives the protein CASSYSGRYEQYF.

The CDR3 DNA is TGTGCCAGCAGCCCCGTGGTGCCCGGGGCTAGAGCCAAAAACATTCAGTACTTC. Encoded protein: CASSPVVPGARAKNIQYF. The chain recombines TRBV7-8 with TRBJ2-4, with D possibly being TRBD1 or TRBD2 (5 bases each). CDR3 length: 18 amino acids. Germline values: CDR1 SGHVS, CDR2 FQNEAQ. The V and J ends lost 5 bases and 0 bases respectively, with 20 bases between them.

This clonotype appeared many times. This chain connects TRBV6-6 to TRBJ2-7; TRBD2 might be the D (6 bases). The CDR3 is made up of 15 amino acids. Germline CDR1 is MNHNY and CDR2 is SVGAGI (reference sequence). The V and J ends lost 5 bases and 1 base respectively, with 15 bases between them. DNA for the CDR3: TGTGCCAGCAGTCCCTTGACGGGAGTTTCCTACGAGCAGTACTTC. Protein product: CASSPLTGVSYEQYF.

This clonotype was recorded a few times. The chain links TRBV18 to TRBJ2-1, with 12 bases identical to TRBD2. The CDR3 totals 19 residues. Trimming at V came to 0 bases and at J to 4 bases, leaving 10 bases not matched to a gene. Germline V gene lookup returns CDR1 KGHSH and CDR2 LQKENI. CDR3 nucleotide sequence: TGTGCCAGCTCACCACCGGAGCCAGACGGGACTAGCGGGTACAATGAGCAGTTCTTC. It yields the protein CASSPPEPDGTSGYNEQFF.